Described below is a single T cell receptor (beta chain) sequence and its context. Libraries were prepared by immunoSEQ multiplex PCR; TCRdb keeps only in-frame clonotypes and omits some of them. The sample lists around 610,000 clones, approximately 96% seen once, with roughly 0.1% in the top ten. This record comes from a study of shared clonotypes between healthy human individuals. This CDR3 spans 14 amino acids. V was cut by 6 bases and J by 5 bases, with 13 bases left in between. The germline CDR1 and CDR2 sequences are MNHEY and SVGAGI. CD45RO-negative CD8 cells positively selected for CCR7 made up the naive population, which excluded terminally differentiated effector memory CD45RA+ cells.

Input material: naive CD8+ T cells sorted from blood. The sequence was obtained from a woman in her twenties or thirties in good health. The chain employs TRBV6-5 and TRBJ2-2; perhaps TRBD1 as D (6 bases). CDR3: CASSSGVGTGELFF. The CDR3 region has the DNA TGTGCCAGCAGCTCAGGGGTAGGGACCGGGGAGCTGTTTTTT.